This T cell receptor beta chain is from a study of cytomegalovirus exposure and HLA in healthy donors. Use of 60 Vbeta and 13 Jbeta primers characterized the PCR. Clones were sequenced by immunoSEQ multiplex PCR, and TCRdb holds only the in-frame ones, with some missing. Among over 150,000 clones listed, 82% were seen once. CDR1 and CDR2 (germline): SNHLY, FYNNEI. The CDR3 runs 15 residues. J gave up 0 bases and V 8 bases, and 7 bases lay outside the gene matches. The source is a woman aged 45-65 years in good health and CMV-seropositive. The sequenced sample was PBMCs. J is TRBJ1-5 and V is TRBV2; 7 bases fit TRBD1. The DNA of the CDR3 is TGTGCCAGCGGGGGACAGACCCTTAGCAATCAGCCCCAGCATTTT. It codes for CASGGQTLSNQPQHF.